In its sample, the clone carrying this TCR beta chain was seen many times. Antigen: not known. Researchers made TCR beta libraries by using iRepertoire HTBI primers and running Arm-PCR on CDR3 regions. TCRdb re-analysed the multiplex PCR reads in MiXCR, keeping a single row per CDR3 protein. The sample yields 550,000 to 600,000 distinct CDR3 sequences, more than 15% seen once. The time point is: newly diagnosed GD, antithyroid drugs for less than 3 months. From RNA extracted from PBMCs, the TCR library was made. The data are from a study of regulatory T cells in long-lasting Graves disease. Study-wide points: Reduced TCR diversity was observed in persistent Graves' patients versus newly diagnosed patients.

The data also belong to a second study, concerning T cells in Graves' hyperthyroidism and ophthalmopathy.

The specimen comprised peripheral blood mononuclear cells (PBMCs), sampled at new diagnosis, from a patient treated with antithyroid drugs. The receptor comes from a man younger than 35 with Graves disease.

The CDR3 reads CASSGSGTRVSEKLFF. In DNA, the CDR3 is TGTGCCAGCAGCGGCTCCGGGACAAGGGTTTCTGAAAAACTGTTTTTT. This chain joins TRBV28 and TRBJ1-4; possibly TRBD1 for D (6 bases). CDR1 is MDHEN, CDR2 SYDVKM, per germline. CDR3 length: 16 amino acids. V was shortened by 6 bases and J by 7 bases, with 21 bases between the two germline ends.